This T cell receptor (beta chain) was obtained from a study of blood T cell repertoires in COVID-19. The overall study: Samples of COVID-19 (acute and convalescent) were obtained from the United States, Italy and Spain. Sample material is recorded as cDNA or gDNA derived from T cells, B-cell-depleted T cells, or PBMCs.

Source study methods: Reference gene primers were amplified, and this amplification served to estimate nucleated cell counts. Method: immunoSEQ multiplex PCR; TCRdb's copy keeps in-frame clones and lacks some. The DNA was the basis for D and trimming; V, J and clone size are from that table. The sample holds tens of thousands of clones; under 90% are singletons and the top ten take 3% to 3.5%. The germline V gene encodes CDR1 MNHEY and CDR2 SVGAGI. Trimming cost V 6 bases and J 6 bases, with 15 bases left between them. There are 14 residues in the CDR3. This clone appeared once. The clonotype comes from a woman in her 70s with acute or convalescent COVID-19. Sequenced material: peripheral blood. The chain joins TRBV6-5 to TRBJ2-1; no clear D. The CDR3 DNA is TGTGCCAGCAGCCCCTCTAGAAACCCCAATGAGCAGTTCTTC. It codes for CASSPSRNPNEQFF.